The 9 T cell receptor beta chains below come from one sample, sequenced in a study of post-analysis software for immune sequencing data. Study results and caveats: Comparison of patients with controls showed five TRBV segments more frequent in patients, TRBV5-6, TRBV5-1 and TRBV20-1 among them.

Unique molecular identifiers were built into the TCR beta cDNA libraries. TCRdb reanalysed the PCR reads using MiXCR and keeps one entry per CDR3 protein. The sample yields hundreds of thousands of distinct CDR3 sequences, approximately 59% seen once. No antigens are known for them. Material: blood. The receptor source for this set is a girl aged 2 to 10 with multiple sclerosis.

This clonotype has only one observation. V is TRBV12-3 or TRBV12-4 and J is TRBJ2-1, with 9 bases aligning to TRBD1. V trimming: 6 bases; J trimming: 7 bases; junction bases outside the gene matches: 4. CDR3 length: 13 residues. The CDR3, as DNA: TGTGCCAGCAGCTGGACAGGGGCTAATGAGCAGTTCTTC. Its translation is CASSWTGANEQFF.

The sample holds many counts of this clonotype. The chain carries TRBV11-2 and TRBJ2-5, with 9 bases aligning to TRBD2. The germline V gene encodes CDR1 SGHAT and CDR2 FQNNGV. Trimming at V came to 3 bases and at J to 2 bases, leaving 1 base not matched to a gene. This CDR3 has 14 residues. CDR3 in amino acids: CASSLGLAQETQYF. CDR3 DNA sequence: TGTGCCAGCAGCTTGGGACTAGCTCAAGAGACCCAGTACTTC.

The chain is built from TRBV12-3 or TRBV12-4 and TRBJ1-2, with 8 bases lining up with TRBD1. This CDR3 contains 13 residues. The J segment lost 8 bases and the V segment lost 9 bases, leaving 11 bases of the junction unmatched. The CDR3 protein is CASRTGGRKGYTF. In DNA, the CDR3 is TGTGCCAGTAGAACAGGGGGGAGGAAGGGCTACACCTTC.

This chain links TRBV7-9 with TRBJ2-5; TRBD2 matches at 7 bases. CDR1 and CDR2 (germline): SEHNR, FQNEAQ (reference sequence). The J segment lost 5 bases and the V segment lost 5 bases, leaving 5 bases of the junction unmatched. The CDR3 has 13 amino acids. The CDR3 protein is CASSPRGDETQYF. CDR3 DNA: TGTGCCAGCAGCCCCCGGGGGGATGAGACCCAGTACTTC.

This clonotype was seen more than once but under ten times. The J gene is TRBJ2-1, the V gene TRBV12-3 or TRBV12-4, with unresolved D. The CDR3 consists of 11 residues. The germline V and J ends were trimmed by 6 bases and 9 bases, with 9 bases remaining between them. DNA for the CDR3: TGTGCCAGCAGCAAGACATTTGAGCAGTTCTTC. Translation gives CASSKTFEQFF.

The rearrangement links TRBV20-1 to TRBJ2-5, with 9 nucleotides matching TRBD2. From germline, CDR1 is DFQATT and CDR2 SNEGSKA (reference sequence). The J segment lost 4 bases and the V segment lost 5 bases, leaving 11 bases of the junction unmatched. This CDR3 has 15 amino acids. The CDR3 loop reads CSAVARAGGLETQYF. Written as DNA, the CDR3 is TGCAGTGCTGTAGCTCGGGCGGGAGGGCTAGAGACCCAGTACTTC.

V gene TRBV6-2 or TRBV6-3 combines with J gene TRBJ2-1; 12 bases are shared with TRBD2. Trimming took 2 bases from V and 10 from J; bases not matched to a gene: 12. The V gene's germline CDR1 is MNHEY and CDR2 SVGEGT. The CDR3 length is 17 residues. In nucleotides, the CDR3 is TGTGCCAGCAGTTACCAACTCGCTAGCGGGGGGGCCCGCGAGCAGTTCTTC. Translating gives CASSYQLASGGAREQFF.

J is TRBJ2-3 and V is TRBV13, with 8 bases lining up with TRBD2. Germline loops: CDR1 PRHDT, CDR2 FYEKMQ (reference sequence). V lost 4 bases, J lost 1 base, and 7 bases stayed unmatched. This CDR3 comprises 16 residues. CDR3 loop: CASSSPGTRRTDTQYF. The CDR3 DNA follows: TGTGCCAGCAGCTCGCCTGGGACTAGACGCACAGATACGCAGTATTTT.

The chain has TRBV10-3 and TRBJ2-7; tentatively, D is TRBD2 (6 bases). CDR1 is ENHRY and CDR2 is SYGVKD in the germline V gene. The V end lost 2 bases, the J end lost 5 bases, and 13 bases lay between the germline ends. This CDR3 is 14 amino acids long. CDR3 residues: CAISELRLDDEQYF. CDR3 DNA sequence: TGTGCCATCAGTGAGCTTCGACTAGATGACGAGCAGTACTTC.